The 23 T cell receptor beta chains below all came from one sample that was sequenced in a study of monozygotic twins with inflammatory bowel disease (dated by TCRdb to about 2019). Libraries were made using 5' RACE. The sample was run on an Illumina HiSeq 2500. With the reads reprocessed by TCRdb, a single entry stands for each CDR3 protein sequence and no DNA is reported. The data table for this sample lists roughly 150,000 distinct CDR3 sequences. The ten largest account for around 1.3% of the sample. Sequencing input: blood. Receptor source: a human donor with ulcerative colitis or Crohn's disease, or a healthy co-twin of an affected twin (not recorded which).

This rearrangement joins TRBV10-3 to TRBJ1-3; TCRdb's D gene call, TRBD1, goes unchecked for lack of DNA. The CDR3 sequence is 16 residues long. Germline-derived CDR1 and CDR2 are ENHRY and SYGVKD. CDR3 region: CAISSLGQREGNTIYF.

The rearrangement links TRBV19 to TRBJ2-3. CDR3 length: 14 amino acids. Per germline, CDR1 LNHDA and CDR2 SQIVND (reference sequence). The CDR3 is CASSIVSTTDTQYF.

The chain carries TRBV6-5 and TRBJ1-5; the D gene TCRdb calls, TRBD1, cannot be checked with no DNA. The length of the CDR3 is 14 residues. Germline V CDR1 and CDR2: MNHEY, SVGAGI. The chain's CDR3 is CASSYGGANQPQHF.

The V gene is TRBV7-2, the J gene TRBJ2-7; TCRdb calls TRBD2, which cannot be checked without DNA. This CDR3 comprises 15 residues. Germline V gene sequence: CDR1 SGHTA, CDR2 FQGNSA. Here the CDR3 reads CASSLLGPSLQEQYF.

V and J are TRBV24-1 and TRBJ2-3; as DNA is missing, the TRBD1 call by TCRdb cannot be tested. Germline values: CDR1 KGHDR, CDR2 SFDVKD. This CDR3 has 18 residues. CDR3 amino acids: CATSELGTEPSGTDTQYF.

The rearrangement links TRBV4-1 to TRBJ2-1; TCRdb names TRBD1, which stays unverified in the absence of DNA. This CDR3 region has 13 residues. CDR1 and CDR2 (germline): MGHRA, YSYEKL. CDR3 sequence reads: CASSQDWGDEQFF.

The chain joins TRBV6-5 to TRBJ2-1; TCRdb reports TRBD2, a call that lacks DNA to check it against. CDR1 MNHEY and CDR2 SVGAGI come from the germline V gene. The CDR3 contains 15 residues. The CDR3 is CASSYETSGRAEQFF.

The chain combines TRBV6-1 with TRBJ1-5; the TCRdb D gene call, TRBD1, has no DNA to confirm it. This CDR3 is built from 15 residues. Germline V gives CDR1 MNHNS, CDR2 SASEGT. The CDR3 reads CASSMDRTSNQPQHF.

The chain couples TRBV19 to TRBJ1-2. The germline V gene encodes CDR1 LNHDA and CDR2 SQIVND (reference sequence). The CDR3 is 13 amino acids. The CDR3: CASSTTGYDGYTF. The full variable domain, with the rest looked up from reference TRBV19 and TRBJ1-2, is DGGITQSPKYLFRKEGQNVTLSCEQNLNHDAMYWYRQDPGQGLRLIYYSQIVNDFQKGDIAEGYSVSREKKESFPLTVTSAQKNPTAFYLCASSTTGYDGYTFGSGTRLTVV.

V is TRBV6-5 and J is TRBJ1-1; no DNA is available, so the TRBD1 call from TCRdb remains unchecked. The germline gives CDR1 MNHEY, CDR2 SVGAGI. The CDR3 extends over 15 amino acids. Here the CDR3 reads CASSYSRQGMTEAFF.

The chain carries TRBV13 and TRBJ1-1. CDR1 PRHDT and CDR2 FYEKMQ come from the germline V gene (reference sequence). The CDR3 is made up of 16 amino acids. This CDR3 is CASSLGHFLGNTEAFF.

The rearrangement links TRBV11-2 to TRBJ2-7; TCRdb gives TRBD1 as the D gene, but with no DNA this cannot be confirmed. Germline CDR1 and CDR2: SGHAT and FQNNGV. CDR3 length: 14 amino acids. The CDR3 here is CASLRDRYSYEQYF.

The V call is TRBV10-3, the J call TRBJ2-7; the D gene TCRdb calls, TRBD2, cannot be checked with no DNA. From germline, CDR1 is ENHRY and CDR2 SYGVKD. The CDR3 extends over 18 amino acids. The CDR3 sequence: CAISESFRTSGTSEEQYF.

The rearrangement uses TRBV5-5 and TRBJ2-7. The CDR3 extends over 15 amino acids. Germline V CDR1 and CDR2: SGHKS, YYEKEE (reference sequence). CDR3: CASSREWDSSYEQYF.

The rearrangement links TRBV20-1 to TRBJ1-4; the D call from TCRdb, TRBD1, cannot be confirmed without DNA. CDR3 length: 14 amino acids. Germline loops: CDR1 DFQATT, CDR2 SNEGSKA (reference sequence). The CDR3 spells CSATEGGAAMELFF.

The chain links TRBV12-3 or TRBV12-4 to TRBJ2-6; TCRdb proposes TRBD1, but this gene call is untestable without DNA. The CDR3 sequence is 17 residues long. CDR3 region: CASSWTGGLSGANVLTF.

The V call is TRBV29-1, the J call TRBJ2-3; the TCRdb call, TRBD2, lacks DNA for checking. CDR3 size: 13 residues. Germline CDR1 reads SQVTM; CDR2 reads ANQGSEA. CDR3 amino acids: CSALTSGSNTQYF.

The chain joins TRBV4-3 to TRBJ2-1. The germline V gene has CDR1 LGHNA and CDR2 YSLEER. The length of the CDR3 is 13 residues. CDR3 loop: CASSPGLYNEQFF.

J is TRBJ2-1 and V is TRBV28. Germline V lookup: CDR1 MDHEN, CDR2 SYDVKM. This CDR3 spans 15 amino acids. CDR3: CASSLRQSSYNEQFF.

The CDR3: CASSQDPGASAYEQYF. The J gene is TRBJ2-7, the V gene TRBV4-2; TCRdb lists TRBD1, though no DNA is available to test this call. This CDR3 is built from 16 residues. Germline V gives CDR1 LGHNA, CDR2 YNFKEQ.

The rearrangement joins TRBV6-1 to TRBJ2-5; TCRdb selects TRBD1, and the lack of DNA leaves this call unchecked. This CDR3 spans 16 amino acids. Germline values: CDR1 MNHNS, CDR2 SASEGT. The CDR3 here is CASSELKGRGQETQYF.

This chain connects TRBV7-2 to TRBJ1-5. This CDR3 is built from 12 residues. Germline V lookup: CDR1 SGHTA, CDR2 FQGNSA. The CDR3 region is CASSPTGQPQHF.

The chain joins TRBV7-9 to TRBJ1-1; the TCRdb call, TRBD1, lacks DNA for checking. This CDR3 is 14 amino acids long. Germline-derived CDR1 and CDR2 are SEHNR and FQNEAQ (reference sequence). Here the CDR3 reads CASSLGTGLPEAFF. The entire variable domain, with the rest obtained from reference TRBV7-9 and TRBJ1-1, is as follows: DTGVSQNPRHKITKRGQNVTFRCDPISEHNRLYWYRQTLGQGPEFLTYFQNEAQLEKSRLLSDRFSAERPKGSFSTLEIQRTEQGDSAMYLCASSLGTGLPEAFFGQGTRLTVV.